These T cell receptor beta chains were read from a single sample in a study of human T cells and chemical hapten exposure. One entry per CDR3 protein results from TCRdb running MiXCR on the RACE reads. The sample lists about 70,000 distinct CDR3 sequences; 9.5% to 13% were seen once. Source: whole blood, taken in connection with sensitization to the hapten diphenylcyclopropenone (DPC). The origin of the receptors is a woman between 45 and 65 years old with alopecia areata. Some clones in this sample may be carry-over from other donors' samples. CDR3s include the opening cysteine and the closing phenylalanine or tryptophan. Each record gives: clone size, J gene, V gene, D gene, CDR3 protein, CDR3 DNA. A D gene is named only where the DNA matches it firmly. Not all rows give a size; the values are once, few, many and, for expanded clones, a class.

abundance: many
j_gene: TRBJ1-2
v_gene: TRBV7-8
d_gene: TRBD1
CDR3aa: CASSSDRGYYGYTF
CDR3nt: TGTGCCAGCAGCTCCGACAGGGGTTACTATGGCTACACCTTC

abundance: few
j_gene: TRBJ2-7
v_gene: TRBV5-1
d_gene: -
CDR3aa: CASSPGTTHPESEQYF
CDR3nt: TGCGCCAGCAGCCCGGGGACGACTCACCCCGAGAGCGAGCAGTACTTC

abundance: few
j_gene: TRBJ2-2
v_gene: TRBV28
d_gene: TRBD1
CDR3aa: CASSPPPGTGKAGELFF
CDR3nt: TGTGCCAGCAGCCCACCCCCCGGGACAGGGAAAGCCGGGGAGCTGTTTTTT

abundance: many
j_gene: TRBJ1-4
v_gene: TRBV29-1
d_gene: -
CDR3aa: CSVEGGVGEKLFF
CDR3nt: TGCAGCGTAGAGGGGGGGGTTGGTGAAAAACTGTTTTTT

abundance: -
j_gene: TRBJ1-3
v_gene: TRBV6-5
d_gene: -
CDR3aa: CASSLSIASTGNTIYF
CDR3nt: TGTGCCAGCAGTTTAAGTATCGCCTCTACTGGAAACACCATATATTTT

abundance: few
j_gene: TRBJ2-2
v_gene: TRBV5-1
d_gene: TRBD2
CDR3aa: CASSHSGSEAGELFF
CDR3nt: TGCGCCAGCAGCCACAGCGGGAGTGAGGCCGGGGAGCTGTTTTTT

abundance: few
j_gene: TRBJ1-5
v_gene: TRBV20-1
d_gene: TRBD1
CDR3aa: CSAPPGQGNQPQHF
CDR3nt: TGCAGTGCTCCTCCGGGACAGGGGAATCAGCCCCAGCATTTT

abundance: -
j_gene: TRBJ2-7
v_gene: TRBV5-5
d_gene: -
CDR3aa: CASSLAAGSEQYF
CDR3nt: TGTGCCAGCAGCTTGGCGGCCGGAAGCGAGCAGTACTTC

abundance: many
j_gene: TRBJ1-6
v_gene: TRBV11-2
d_gene: -
CDR3aa: CASSISGQGHSPLHF
CDR3nt: TGTGCCAGCAGCATTTCAGGGCAGGGGCACTCACCCCTCCACTTT

abundance: many
j_gene: TRBJ1-2
v_gene: TRBV28
d_gene: -
CDR3aa: CASSRGLNYGYTF
CDR3nt: TGTGCCAGCAGTCGGGGGTTGAACTATGGCTACACCTTC

abundance: many
j_gene: TRBJ2-3
v_gene: TRBV7-2
d_gene: TRBD2
CDR3aa: CASSPRASGGGTDTQYF
CDR3nt: TGTGCCAGCAGCCCTCGGGCTAGCGGGGGCGGCACAGATACGCAGTATTTT

abundance: -
j_gene: TRBJ2-3
v_gene: TRBV7-6
d_gene: -
CDR3aa: CASSLGFQPSTDTQYF
CDR3nt: TGTGCCAGCAGCTTAGGGTTCCAGCCAAGCACAGATACGCAGTATTTT

abundance: -
j_gene: TRBJ2-1
v_gene: TRBV20-1
d_gene: TRBD2
CDR3aa: CSASVPGLVNEQFF
CDR3nt: TGCAGTGCCAGCGTACCGGGACTAGTCAATGAGCAGTTCTTC

abundance: -
j_gene: TRBJ2-7
v_gene: TRBV25-1
d_gene: -
CDR3aa: CASSSDRRELREQYF
CDR3nt: TGTGCCAGCAGTTCCGACAGAAGGGAGCTACGCGAGCAGTACTTC

abundance: few
j_gene: TRBJ1-4
v_gene: TRBV12-5
d_gene: -
CDR3aa: CASGLAPAATVVNEKLFF
CDR3nt: TGTGCTAGTGGTTTGGCCCCCGCAGCTACGGTTGTTAATGAAAAACTGTTTTTT

abundance: -
j_gene: TRBJ2-2
v_gene: TRBV6-5
d_gene: -
CDR3aa: CASSYVLTGELFF
CDR3nt: TGTGCCAGCAGTTACGTCCTCACCGGGGAGCTGTTTTTT

abundance: many
j_gene: TRBJ2-4
v_gene: TRBV3-1
d_gene: -
CDR3aa: CASSQVARGPKNIQYF
CDR3nt: TGTGCCAGCAGCCAAGTTGCCCGGGGGCCCAAAAACATTCAGTACTTC

abundance: few
j_gene: TRBJ1-6
v_gene: TRBV20-1
d_gene: -
CDR3aa: CSARPGLHNSPLHF
CDR3nt: TGCAGTGCCCGCCCGGGGCTGCATAATTCACCCCTCCACTTT

abundance: few
j_gene: TRBJ1-5
v_gene: TRBV20-1
d_gene: -
CDR3aa: CSAREQGPGGNQPQHF
CDR3nt: TGCAGTGCTAGAGAGCAGGGCCCCGGGGGCAATCAGCCCCAGCATTTT

abundance: many
j_gene: TRBJ2-7
v_gene: TRBV20-1
d_gene: -
CDR3aa: CSARGGTLAYEQYF
CDR3nt: TGCAGTGCTAGAGGCGGGACCCTCGCCTACGAGCAGTACTTC

abundance: -
j_gene: TRBJ1-2
v_gene: TRBV11-2
d_gene: -
CDR3aa: CASSPDRGGYTF
CDR3nt: TGTGCCAGCAGCCCCGACAGAGGCGGCTACACCTTC

abundance: many
j_gene: TRBJ1-5
v_gene: TRBV7-3
d_gene: -
CDR3aa: CASSRGGNQPQHF
CDR3nt: TGTGCCAGCAGCAGGGGGGGCAATCAGCCCCAGCATTTT

abundance: many
j_gene: TRBJ2-1
v_gene: TRBV28
d_gene: TRBD1
CDR3aa: CASSALDRTYNEQFF
CDR3nt: TGTGCCAGCAGTGCGCTGGACAGGACCTACAATGAGCAGTTCTTC

abundance: few
j_gene: TRBJ2-7
v_gene: TRBV6-6
d_gene: TRBD1
CDR3aa: CASSYSSQGAGYEQYF
CDR3nt: TGTGCCAGCAGTTACTCGAGTCAGGGGGCGGGATACGAGCAGTACTTC

abundance: -
j_gene: TRBJ2-5
v_gene: TRBV10-3
d_gene: -
CDR3aa: CAISDSDGAETQYF
CDR3nt: TGTGCCATCAGTGACTCGGACGGAGCGGAGACCCAGTACTTC

abundance: many
j_gene: TRBJ2-7
v_gene: TRBV6-2/TRBV6-3
d_gene: -
CDR3aa: CASSYLGFGEQYF
CDR3nt: TGTGCCAGCAGTTACTTGGGATTCGGGGAGCAGTACTTC

abundance: many
j_gene: TRBJ1-5
v_gene: TRBV27
d_gene: -
CDR3aa: CASSAYRESNQPQHF
CDR3nt: TGTGCCAGCAGTGCCTACAGGGAGAGCAATCAGCCCCAGCATTTT

abundance: few
j_gene: TRBJ2-2
v_gene: TRBV28
d_gene: -
CDR3aa: CASSPYINTGELFF
CDR3nt: TGTGCCAGCAGTCCGTATATCAACACCGGGGAGCTGTTTTTT

abundance: -
j_gene: TRBJ2-7
v_gene: TRBV6-5
d_gene: -
CDR3aa: CASSYARYRRYEQYF
CDR3nt: TGTGCCAGCAGTTACGCTCGTTATAGGAGGTACGAGCAGTACTTC

abundance: -
j_gene: TRBJ1-2
v_gene: TRBV28
d_gene: TRBD1
CDR3aa: CASRAAQGATGYTF
CDR3nt: TGTGCCAGCAGAGCCGCACAGGGGGCGACTGGCTACACCTTC

abundance: -
j_gene: TRBJ1-1
v_gene: TRBV28
d_gene: -
CDR3aa: CASSYSENTEAFF
CDR3nt: TGTGCCAGCAGTTACAGTGAGAACACTGAAGCTTTCTTT

abundance: -
j_gene: TRBJ1-4
v_gene: TRBV9
d_gene: -
CDR3aa: CASSVQGTNEKLFF
CDR3nt: TGTGCCAGCAGCGTACAGGGAACTAATGAAAAACTGTTTTTT

abundance: -
j_gene: TRBJ2-7
v_gene: TRBV10-2
d_gene: TRBD2
CDR3aa: CASTESGTRRRYEQYF
CDR3nt: TGCGCCAGCACCGAGTCTGGGACTAGGAGGAGATACGAGCAGTACTTC

abundance: many
j_gene: TRBJ2-7
v_gene: TRBV19
d_gene: TRBD2
CDR3aa: CASSLAVKAYEQYF
CDR3nt: TGTGCCAGTAGTCTAGCGGTTAAAGCCTACGAGCAGTACTTC

abundance: many
j_gene: TRBJ2-1
v_gene: TRBV11-3
d_gene: -
CDR3aa: CASSLGRYNEQFF
CDR3nt: TGTGCCAGCAGCTTGGGGAGGTACAATGAGCAGTTCTTC

abundance: few
j_gene: TRBJ2-3
v_gene: TRBV28
d_gene: -
CDR3aa: CASSLSRTLDTQYF
CDR3nt: TGTGCCAGCAGTTTATCCCGGACTTTAGATACGCAGTATTTT

abundance: many
j_gene: TRBJ2-5
v_gene: TRBV12-3/TRBV12-4
d_gene: -
CDR3aa: CASSLNGGQRETQYF
CDR3nt: TGTGCCAGCAGTCTTAACGGCGGCCAGAGGGAGACCCAGTACTTC

abundance: few
j_gene: TRBJ1-1
v_gene: TRBV4-1
d_gene: TRBD1
CDR3aa: CASSRGQGPMNTEAFF
CDR3nt: TGCGCCAGCAGCCGAGGACAGGGGCCGATGAACACTGAAGCTTTCTTT

abundance: few
j_gene: TRBJ2-4
v_gene: TRBV29-1
d_gene: -
CDR3aa: CSVDTGSWRYF
CDR3nt: TGCAGCGTTGATACCGGTTCTTGGAGGTACTTC

abundance: many
j_gene: TRBJ1-4
v_gene: TRBV7-8
d_gene: TRBD1
CDR3aa: CASSPTGGEKLFF
CDR3nt: TGTGCCAGCAGCCCGACAGGGGGGGAAAAACTGTTTTTT

abundance: many
j_gene: TRBJ2-3
v_gene: TRBV5-1
d_gene: -
CDR3aa: CASSESADTQYF
CDR3nt: TGCGCCAGCAGCGAATCCGCCGATACGCAGTATTTT

abundance: once
j_gene: TRBJ2-4
v_gene: TRBV20-1
d_gene: -
CDR3aa: CSAFIGGFLARNIQYF
CDR3nt: TGCAGTGCTTTCATCGGAGGATTTCTAGCCAGAAACATTCAGTACTTC

abundance: once
j_gene: TRBJ2-5
v_gene: TRBV18
d_gene: TRBD1
CDR3aa: CASRPGQGETQYF
CDR3nt: TGTGCCAGCCGACCGGGACAGGGGGAGACCCAGTACTTC

abundance: -
j_gene: TRBJ1-4
v_gene: TRBV5-1
d_gene: TRBD1
CDR3aa: CASSQSGQGAGWEKLFF
CDR3nt: TGCGCCAGCAGCCAATCGGGACAGGGGGCAGGTTGGGAAAAACTGTTTTTT

abundance: -
j_gene: TRBJ1-2
v_gene: TRBV3-1
d_gene: TRBD1
CDR3aa: CASSQTDRQGTRGYTF
CDR3nt: TGTGCCAGCAGCCAAACAGACAGACAGGGGACCCGCGGCTACACCTTC

abundance: few
j_gene: TRBJ1-4
v_gene: TRBV19
d_gene: -
CDR3aa: CASRDKSNEKLFF
CDR3nt: TGTGCCAGTAGGGACAAGAGCAATGAAAAACTGTTTTTT

abundance: -
j_gene: TRBJ2-3
v_gene: TRBV20-1
d_gene: TRBD1
CDR3aa: CSARKGQGASTDTQYF
CDR3nt: TGCAGTGCTAGAAAGGGACAGGGGGCCAGCACAGATACGCAGTATTTT

abundance: -
j_gene: TRBJ2-1
v_gene: TRBV7-9
d_gene: TRBD2
CDR3aa: CASTLAGGYYNEQFF
CDR3nt: TGTGCCAGCACTCTAGCGGGAGGCTATTACAATGAGCAGTTCTTC

abundance: -
j_gene: TRBJ2-5
v_gene: TRBV7-2
d_gene: -
CDR3aa: CASSRPPPMRETQYF
CDR3nt: TGTGCCAGCAGCCGTCCGCCTCCCATGCGGGAGACCCAGTACTTC

abundance: many
j_gene: TRBJ2-7
v_gene: TRBV7-6
d_gene: TRBD1
CDR3aa: CASSPGTGLLGEQYF
CDR3nt: TGTGCCAGCAGCCCCGGGACAGGCCTCCTCGGGGAGCAGTACTTC